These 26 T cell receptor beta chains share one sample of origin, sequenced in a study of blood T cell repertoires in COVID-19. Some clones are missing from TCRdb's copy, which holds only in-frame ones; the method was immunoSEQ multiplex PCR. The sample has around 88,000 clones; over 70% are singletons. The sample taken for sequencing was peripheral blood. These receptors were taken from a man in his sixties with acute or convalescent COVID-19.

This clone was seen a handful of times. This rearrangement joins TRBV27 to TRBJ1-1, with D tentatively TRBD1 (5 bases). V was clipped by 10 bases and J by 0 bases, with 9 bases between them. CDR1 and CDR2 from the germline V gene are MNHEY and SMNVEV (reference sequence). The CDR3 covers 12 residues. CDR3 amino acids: CATWGLNTEAFF. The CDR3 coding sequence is TGTGCCACTTGGGGCTTGAACACTGAAGCTTTCTTT.

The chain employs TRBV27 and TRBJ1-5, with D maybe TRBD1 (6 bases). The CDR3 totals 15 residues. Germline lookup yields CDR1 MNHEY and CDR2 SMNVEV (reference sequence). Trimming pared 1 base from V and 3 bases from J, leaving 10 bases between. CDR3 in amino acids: CASSLFWTANQPQHF. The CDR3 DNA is TGTGCCAGCAGTTTATTCTGGACAGCCAATCAGCCCCAGCATTTT.

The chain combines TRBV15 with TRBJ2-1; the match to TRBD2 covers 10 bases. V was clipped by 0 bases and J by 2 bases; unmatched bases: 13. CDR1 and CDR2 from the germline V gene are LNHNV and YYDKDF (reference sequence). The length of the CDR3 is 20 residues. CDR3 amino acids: CATSRDRWLAGDVTYNEQFF. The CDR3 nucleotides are TGTGCCACCAGCAGAGATCGGTGGCTAGCGGGAGACGTAACCTACAATGAGCAGTTCTTC.

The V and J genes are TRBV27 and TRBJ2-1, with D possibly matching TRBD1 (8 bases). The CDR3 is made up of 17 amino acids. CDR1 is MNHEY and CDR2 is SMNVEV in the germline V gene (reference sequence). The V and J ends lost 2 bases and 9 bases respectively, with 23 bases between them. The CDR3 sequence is CASSLLRTGGLKVEQFF. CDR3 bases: TGTGCCAGCAGTTTACTAAGAACAGGGGGACTAAAAGTTGAGCAGTTCTTC.

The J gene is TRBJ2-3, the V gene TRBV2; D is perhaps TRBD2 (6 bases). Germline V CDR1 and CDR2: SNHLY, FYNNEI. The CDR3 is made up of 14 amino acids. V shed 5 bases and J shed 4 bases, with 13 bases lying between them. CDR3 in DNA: TGTGCCAGCAGTACTGGGGGGAGCGCAGATACGCAGTATTTT. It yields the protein CASSTGGSADTQYF.

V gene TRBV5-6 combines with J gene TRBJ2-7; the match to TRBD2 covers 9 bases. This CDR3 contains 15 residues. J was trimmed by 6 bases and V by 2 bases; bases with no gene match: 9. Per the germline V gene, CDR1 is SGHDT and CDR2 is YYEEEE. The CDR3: CASSFGGRASSEQYF. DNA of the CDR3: TGTGCCAGCAGCTTCGGCGGGAGGGCATCGAGCGAGCAGTACTTC. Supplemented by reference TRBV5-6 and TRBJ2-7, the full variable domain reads DAGVTQSPTHLIKTRGQQVTLRCSPKSGHDTVSWYQQALGQGPQFIFQYYEEEERQRGNFPDRFSGHQFPNYSSELNVNALLLGDSALYLCASSFGGRASSEQYFGPGTRLTVT.

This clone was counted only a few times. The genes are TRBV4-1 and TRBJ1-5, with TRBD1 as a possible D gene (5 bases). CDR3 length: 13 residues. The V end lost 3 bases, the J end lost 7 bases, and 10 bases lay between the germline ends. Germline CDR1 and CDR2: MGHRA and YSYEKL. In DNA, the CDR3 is TGCGCCAGCAGCCAGCAGGGTTACCAGCCCCAGCATTTT. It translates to CASSQQGYQPQHF.

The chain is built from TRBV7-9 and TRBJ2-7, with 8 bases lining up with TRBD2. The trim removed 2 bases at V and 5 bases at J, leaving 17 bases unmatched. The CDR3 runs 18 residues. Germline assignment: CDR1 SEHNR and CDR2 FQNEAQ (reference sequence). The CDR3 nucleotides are TGTGCCAGCAGCTTAAAGGCGGGAGGTTCCATAGCCCCCGACGAGCAGTACTTC. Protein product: CASSLKAGGSIAPDEQYF. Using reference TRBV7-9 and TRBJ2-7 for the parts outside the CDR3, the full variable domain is DTGVSQNPRHKITKRGQNVTFRCDPISEHNRLYWYRQTLGQGPEFLTYFQNEAQLEKSRLLSDRFSAERPKGSFSTLEIQRTEQGDSAMYLCASSLKAGGSIAPDEQYFGPGTRLTVT.

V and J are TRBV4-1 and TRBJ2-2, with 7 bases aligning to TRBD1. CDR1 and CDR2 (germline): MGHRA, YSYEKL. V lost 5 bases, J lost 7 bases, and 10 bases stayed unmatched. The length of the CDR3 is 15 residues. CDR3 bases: TGCGCCAGCAGCGAAACGGACAGGTCGAACGGGGAGCTGTTTTTT. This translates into CASSETDRSNGELFF.

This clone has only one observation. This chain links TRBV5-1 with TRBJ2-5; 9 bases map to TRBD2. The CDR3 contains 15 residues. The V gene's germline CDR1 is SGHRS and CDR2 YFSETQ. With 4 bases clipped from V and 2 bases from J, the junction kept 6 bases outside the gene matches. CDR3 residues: CASSVRLAEQETQYF. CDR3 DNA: TGCGCCAGCAGCGTACGACTAGCGGAACAAGAGACCCAGTACTTC.

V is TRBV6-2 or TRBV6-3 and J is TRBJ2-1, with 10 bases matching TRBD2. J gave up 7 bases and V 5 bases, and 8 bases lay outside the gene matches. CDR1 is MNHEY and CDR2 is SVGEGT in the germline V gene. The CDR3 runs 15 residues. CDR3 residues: CASSAYLTSGNEQFF. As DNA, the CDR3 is TGTGCCAGCAGTGCGTACTTGACTAGCGGGAATGAGCAGTTCTTC.

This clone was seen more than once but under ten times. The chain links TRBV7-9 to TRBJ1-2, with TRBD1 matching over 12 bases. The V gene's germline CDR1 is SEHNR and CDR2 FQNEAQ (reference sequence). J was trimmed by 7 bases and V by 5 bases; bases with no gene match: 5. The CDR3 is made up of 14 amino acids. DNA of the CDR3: TGTGCCAGCAGCACAGGGACAGGGGGCCGTGGCTACACCTTC. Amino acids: CASSTGTGGRGYTF.

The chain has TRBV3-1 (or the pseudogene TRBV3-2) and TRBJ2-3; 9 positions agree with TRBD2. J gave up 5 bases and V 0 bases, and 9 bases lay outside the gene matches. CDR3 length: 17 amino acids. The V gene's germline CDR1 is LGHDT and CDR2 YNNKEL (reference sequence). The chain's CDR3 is CASSQDGRGGHLDTQYF. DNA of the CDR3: TGTGCCAGCAGCCAAGATGGGCGGGGGGGACATTTAGATACGCAGTATTTT.

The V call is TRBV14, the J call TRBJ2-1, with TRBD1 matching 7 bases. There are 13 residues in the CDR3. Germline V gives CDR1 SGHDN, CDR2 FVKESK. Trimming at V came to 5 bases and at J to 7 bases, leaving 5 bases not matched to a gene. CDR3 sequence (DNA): TGTGCCAGCAGCATCGTCAGGGGGAATGAGCAGTTCTTC. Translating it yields CASSIVRGNEQFF.

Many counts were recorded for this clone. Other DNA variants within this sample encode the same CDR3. CDR3 bases: TGTGCCAGCAGTGAACGTCTGACAGATACGCAGTATTTT. It encodes CASSERLTDTQYF. The chain uses TRBV2 and TRBJ2-3; D is unclear. Germline CDR1 and CDR2: SNHLY and FYNNEI. The CDR3 contains 13 residues. The V and J ends lost 2 bases and 3 bases respectively, with 6 bases between them.

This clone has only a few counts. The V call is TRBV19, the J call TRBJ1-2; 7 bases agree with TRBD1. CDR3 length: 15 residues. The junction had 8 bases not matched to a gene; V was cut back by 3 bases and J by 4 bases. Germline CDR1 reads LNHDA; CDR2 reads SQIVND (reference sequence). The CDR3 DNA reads TGTGCCAGTAGTATCTCCACAGGGGACCTCTATGGCTACACCTTC. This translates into CASSISTGDLYGYTF.

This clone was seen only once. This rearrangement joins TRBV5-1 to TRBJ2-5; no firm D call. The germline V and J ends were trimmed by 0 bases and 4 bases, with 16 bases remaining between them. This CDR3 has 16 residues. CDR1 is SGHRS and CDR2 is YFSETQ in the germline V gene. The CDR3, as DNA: TGCGCCAGCAGCTTGGCCGTTGCAGGCTCTGGAGAGACCCAGTACTTC. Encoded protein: CASSLAVAGSGETQYF.

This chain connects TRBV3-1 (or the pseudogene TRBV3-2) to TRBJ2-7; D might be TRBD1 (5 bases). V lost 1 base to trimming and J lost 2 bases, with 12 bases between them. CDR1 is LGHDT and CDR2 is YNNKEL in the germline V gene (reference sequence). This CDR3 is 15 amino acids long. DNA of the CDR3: TGTGCCAGCAGCCAAGCCAGGGAACTTCCCTACGAGCAGTACTTC. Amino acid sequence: CASSQARELPYEQYF.

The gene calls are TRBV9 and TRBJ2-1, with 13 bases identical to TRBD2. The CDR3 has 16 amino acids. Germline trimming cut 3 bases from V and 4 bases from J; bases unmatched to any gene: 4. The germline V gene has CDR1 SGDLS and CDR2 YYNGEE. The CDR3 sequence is CASSGTSGSLYNEQFF. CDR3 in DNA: TGTGCCAGCAGCGGGACTAGCGGGAGTCTTTACAATGAGCAGTTCTTC. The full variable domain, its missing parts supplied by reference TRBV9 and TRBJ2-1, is DSGVTQTPKHLITATGQRVTLRCSPRSGDLSVYWYQQSLDQGLQFLIQYYNGEERAKGNILERFSAQQFPDLHSELNLSSLELGDSALYFCASSGTSGSLYNEQFFGPGTRLTVL.

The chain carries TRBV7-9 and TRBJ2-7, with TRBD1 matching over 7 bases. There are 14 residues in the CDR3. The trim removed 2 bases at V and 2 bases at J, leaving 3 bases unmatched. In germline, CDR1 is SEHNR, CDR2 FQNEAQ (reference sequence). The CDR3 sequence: CASSLLGGTYEQYF. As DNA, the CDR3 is TGTGCCAGCAGCTTACTAGGGGGCACCTACGAGCAGTACTTC.

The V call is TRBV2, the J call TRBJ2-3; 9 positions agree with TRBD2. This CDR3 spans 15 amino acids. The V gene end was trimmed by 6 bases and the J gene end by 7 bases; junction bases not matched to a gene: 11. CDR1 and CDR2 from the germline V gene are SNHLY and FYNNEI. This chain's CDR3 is CASSSLAGSGHTQYF. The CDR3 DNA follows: TGTGCCAGCAGCTCCCTAGCGGGGTCCGGACATACGCAGTATTTT.

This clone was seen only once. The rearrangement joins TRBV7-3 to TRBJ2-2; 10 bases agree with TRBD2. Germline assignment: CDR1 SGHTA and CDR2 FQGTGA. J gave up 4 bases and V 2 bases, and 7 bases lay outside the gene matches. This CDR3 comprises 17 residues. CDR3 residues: CASSLGLAGELTGELFF. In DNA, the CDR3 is TGTGCCAGCAGCTTAGGCCTAGCGGGAGAACTCACCGGGGAGCTGTTTTTT. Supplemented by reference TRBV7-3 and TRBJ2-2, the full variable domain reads GAGVSQTPSNKVTEKGKYVELRCDPISGHTALYWYRQSLGQGPEFLIYFQGTGAADDSGLPNDRFFAVRPEGSVSTLKIQRTERGDSAVYLCASSLGLAGELTGELFFGEGSRLTVL.

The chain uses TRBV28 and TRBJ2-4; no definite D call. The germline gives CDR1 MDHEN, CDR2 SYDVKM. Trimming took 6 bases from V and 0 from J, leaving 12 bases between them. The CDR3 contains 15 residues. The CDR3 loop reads CASRYSPLAKNIQYF. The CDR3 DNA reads TGTGCCAGCAGATACTCCCCTTTAGCCAAAAACATTCAGTACTTC.

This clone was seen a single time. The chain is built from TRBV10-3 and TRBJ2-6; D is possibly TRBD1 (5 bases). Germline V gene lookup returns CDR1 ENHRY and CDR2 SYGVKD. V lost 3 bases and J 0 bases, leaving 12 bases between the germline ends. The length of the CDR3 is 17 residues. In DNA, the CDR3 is TGTGCCATCAGTGACCAGGGCGTTGGCTCTGGGGCCAACGTCCTGACTTTC. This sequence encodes CAISDQGVGSGANVLTF.

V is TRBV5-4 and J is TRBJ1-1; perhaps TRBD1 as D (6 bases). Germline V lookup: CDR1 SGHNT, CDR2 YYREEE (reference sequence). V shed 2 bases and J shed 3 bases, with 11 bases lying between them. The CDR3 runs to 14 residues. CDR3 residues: CASSLQGIHTEAFF. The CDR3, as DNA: TGTGCCAGCAGCTTACAGGGTATTCACACTGAAGCTTTCTTT.

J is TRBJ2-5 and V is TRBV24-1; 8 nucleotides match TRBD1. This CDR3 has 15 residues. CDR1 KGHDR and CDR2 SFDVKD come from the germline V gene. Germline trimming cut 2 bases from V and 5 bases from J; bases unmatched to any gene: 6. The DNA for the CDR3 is TGTGCCACCAGTGATTCCCGGACAGGGCTGGAGACCCAGTACTTC. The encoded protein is CATSDSRTGLETQYF.